The sequence of this T cell receptor beta chain was determined in a study of control samples from healthy donors and cancer patients. Clones were read by immunoSEQ multiplex PCR, and TCRdb kept only the in-frame ones, dropping some. The table has roughly 83,000 clones, 82% seen once; the top ten hold approximately 9.8%. This CDR3 spans 16 amino acids. From germline, CDR1 is LGHDT and CDR2 YNNKEL (reference sequence). Trimming took 2 bases from V and 2 from J, leaving 13 bases between them. The sample taken for sequencing was blood. The rearrangement uses TRBV3-1 (or the pseudogene TRBV3-2) and TRBJ1-3; D might be TRBD1 (6 bases). The source is a woman in her fifties or sixties in good health. The CDR3 DNA is TGTGCCAGCAGCCAACGAGGGGGTAGGACTGGAAACACCATATATTTT. Its translation is CASSQRGGRTGNTIYF.